A selection of T cell receptor beta chains follows, all from one sample in a study of long-term antiretroviral therapy in people with HIV. The repertoire was sequenced with immunoSEQ multiplex PCR; TCRdb's copy has only in-frame clones and lacks some. The data contain 15,000 to 20,000 clones, 76% of them singletons. The source was unsorted PBMCs, collected 0.5 years before starting antiretroviral therapy. The receptors stem from a woman between 50 and 59 years old with HIV. Each CDR3 is given with its conserved first and last residue. A D gene is named only where the DNA matches it firmly. Clone size is shown for a subset of rows, as once, few, many or a class of expanded clone.

TRBJ2-7 TRBD2 NA TRBV2 CASSGTSGVTYEQYF TGTGCCAGCAGTGGAACTAGCGGGGTGACCTACGAGCAGTACTTC
TRBJ1-6 TRBD1 NA TRBV30 CAWSVPLRGLSPLHF TGTGCCTGGAGTGTCCCCCTCAGGGGGCTTTCACCCCTCCACTTT
TRBJ1-5 NA NA TRBV2 CASSAGADNQPQHF TGTGCCAGCAGTGCCGGGGCCGACAATCAGCCCCAGCATTTT
TRBJ2-3 NA once TRBV6-5 CASSYSLPVDTQYF TGTGCCAGCAGTTACTCGTTGCCCGTCGATACGCAGTATTTT
TRBJ1-6 NA NA TRBV19 CASMVGGGALSYNSPLHF TGTGCCAGTATGGTCGGAGGAGGGGCTCTCTCCTATAATTCACCCCTCCACTTT
TRBJ2-2 NA NA TRBV5-1 CASSVTRRDTGELFF TGCGCCAGCTCCGTCACCCGGAGGGACACCGGGGAGCTGTTTTTT
TRBJ2-3 TRBD1 NA TRBV5-8 CASSYRYNEGASIDTQYF TGTGCCAGCAGTTATCGGTATAACGAGGGGGCCAGTATAGATACGCAGTATTTT
TRBJ1-2 NA NA TRBV19 CASSTGSGSHYGYTF TGTGCCAGTAGTACTGGGTCTGGCAGCCACTATGGCTACACCTTC
TRBJ2-2 NA NA TRBV2 CAIGGAQHGGRELFF TGTGCCATCGGAGGGGCCCAACACGGAGGGCGGGAGCTGTTTTTT
TRBJ1-6 NA NA TRBV7-9 CASGSASPLHF TGTGCCAGCGGGTCGGCTTCACCCCTCCACTTT
TRBJ2-7 NA NA TRBV5-1 CASSFGDKQYF TGCGCCAGCAGCTTTGGGGACAAGCAGTACTTC
TRBJ2-5 TRBD2 NA TRBV6-5 CASRRLAGSQETQYF TGTGCCAGCAGAAGACTAGCGGGTTCCCAAGAGACCCAGTACTTC
TRBJ1-2 NA NA TRBV5-1 CASSLGGQGGGYTF TGCGCCAGCAGCTTGGGGGGGCAGGGAGGCGGCTACACCTTC
TRBJ1-1 TRBD1 NA TRBV5-1 CASSLEQGYTEAFF TGCGCCAGCAGCTTGGAACAGGGGTACACTGAAGCTTTCTTT
TRBJ1-1 NA NA TRBV6-5 CASSYLGASNTEAFF TGTGCCAGCAGTTACCTAGGGGCCTCGAACACTGAAGCTTTCTTT
TRBJ1-3 NA NA TRBV30 CAWGSDRSSGNTIYF TGTGCCTGGGGCTCGGACCGGAGCTCTGGAAACACCATATATTTT
TRBJ1-3 TRBD1 NA TRBV19 CASSPPGQGGGNTIYF TGTGCCAGTAGTCCCCCCGGACAGGGAGGAGGAAACACCATATATTTT
TRBJ1-4 TRBD1 NA TRBV7-9 CASSWTGTVNEKLFF TGTGCCAGCAGCTGGACCGGGACAGTGAATGAAAAACTGTTTTTT
TRBJ2-3 NA NA TRBV29-1 CSVDLNTQYF TGCAGCGTTGATTTAAATACGCAGTATTTT
TRBJ2-1 NA NA TRBV7-9 CASNELDAGGRGEQFF TGTGCCAGCAACGAACTAGACGCTGGTGGCCGGGGTGAGCAGTTCTTC
TRBJ2-7 TRBD1 NA TRBV6-6 CASGPGQPYEQYF TGTGCCAGCGGACCGGGACAGCCCTACGAGCAGTACTTC
TRBJ1-2 NA once TRBV5-6 CASSFGFGYTF TGTGCCAGCAGCTTCGGGTTTGGCTACACCTTC
TRBJ1-2 NA NA TRBV27 CASSLSGGTPYGYTF TGTGCCAGCAGTTTATCTGGGGGGACACCCTATGGCTACACCTTC
TRBJ2-7 NA medium-sized TRBV5-6 CASSLPGPLSYEQYF TGTGCCAGCAGCTTGCCCGGGCCCCTCTCCTACGAGCAGTACTTC
TRBJ2-7 TRBD2 NA TRBV30 CAWRETSGGASYEQYF TGTGCCTGGAGGGAAACTAGCGGGGGGGCATCCTACGAGCAGTACTTC
TRBJ1-1 NA NA TRBV4-2 CASNNPPRGTEAFF TGTGCCAGCAACAACCCCCCCCGGGGCACTGAAGCTTTCTTT
TRBJ1-2 TRBD1 NA TRBV7-9 CASSLEGTGTWDGYTF TGTGCCAGCAGCTTAGAGGGGACAGGGACGTGGGATGGCTACACCTTC
TRBJ2-3 TRBD1 NA TRBV19 CASSAYRGADTQYF TGTGCCAGTAGTGCATACAGGGGTGCAGATACGCAGTATTTT
TRBJ1-2 TRBD1 few TRBV7-3 CASSPGQGYGYTF TGTGCCAGCAGCCCGGGACAGGGGTATGGCTACACCTTC
TRBJ2-2 TRBD1 NA TRBV11-2 CASSNPDRAGELFF TGTGCCAGCAGCAATCCTGACAGGGCCGGGGAGCTGTTTTTT
TRBJ2-1 NA NA TRBV7-2 CASSASWGKQFF TGTGCCAGCAGCGCCTCTTGGGGAAAGCAGTTCTTC
TRBJ2-7 TRBD2 NA TRBV11-2 CASSFNLAGVNGEQYF TGTGCCAGCAGCTTTAACTTAGCGGGGGTTAATGGCGAGCAGTACTTC
TRBJ2-3 NA NA TRBV9 CASSDRDTSTDTQYF TGTGCCAGCAGCGATCGGGATACTAGCACAGATACGCAGTATTTT
TRBJ2-7 NA NA TRBV5-5 CASSTTTDSYEQYF TGTGCCAGCAGCACGACGACAGACTCCTACGAGCAGTACTTC
TRBJ2-7 TRBD1 NA TRBV2 CASSEAQGGEQYF TGTGCCAGCAGTGAAGCACAGGGGGGCGAGCAGTACTTC
TRBJ2-2 NA NA TRBV5-6 CASSLLRNTGELFF TGTGCCAGCAGCTTGTTGCGGAACACCGGGGAGCTGTTTTTT
TRBJ1-6 NA NA TRBV6-1 CASSEARRTNSPLHF TGTGCCAGCAGTGAAGCCCGACGGACCAATTCACCCCTCCACTTT
TRBJ1-5 TRBD1 NA TRBV5-1 CASSWTGEGQPQHF TGCGCCAGCAGCTGGACAGGGGAGGGTCAGCCCCAGCATTTT
TRBJ1-2 NA NA TRBV6-5 CASSYYQNTNYGYTF TGTGCCAGCAGTTACTACCAGAATACTAACTATGGCTACACCTTC
TRBJ2-2 NA NA TRBV30 CALKRGTGNTGELFF TGTGCCTTGAAGCGGGGGACAGGGAACACCGGGGAGCTGTTTTTT
TRBJ1-3 NA NA TRBV30 CAWSRGVSGNTIYF TGTGCCTGGAGTCGAGGGGTATCTGGAAACACCATATATTTT
TRBJ2-7 NA NA TRBV25-1 CASSEPGGNYEQYF TGTGCCAGCAGTGAACCGGGGGGCAATTACGAGCAGTACTTC
TRBJ1-2 NA NA TRBV2 CASRRRIIYGYTF TGTGCCAGCAGGAGGAGGATCATCTATGGCTACACCTTC
TRBJ2-4 TRBD1 NA TRBV27 CASSYTRTGAKNIQYF TGTGCCAGCAGTTACACTCGGACAGGGGCCAAAAACATTCAGTACTTC
TRBJ1-6 NA few TRBV10-3 CAITQQIDSPLHF TGTGCCATCACCCAGCAGATAGATTCACCCCTCCACTTT
TRBJ1-1 NA few TRBV30 CASTRDIADEAFF TGTGCCTCCACCCGGGACATAGCAGACGAAGCTTTCTTT
TRBJ2-5 NA once TRBV11-2 CASSLGQFKETQYF TGTGCCAGCAGCTTAGGACAATTTAAAGAGACCCAGTACTTC
TRBJ2-1 NA few TRBV27 CATSPRGPPRNEQFF TGTGCCACCTCACCAAGGGGACCCCCAAGGAATGAGCAGTTCTTC
TRBJ1-2 NA NA TRBV5-1 CASSPGDAVLFTGYTF TGCGCCAGCAGCCCGGGGGATGCCGTCCTTTTCACTGGCTACACCTTC
TRBJ1-1 TRBD1 NA TRBV6-1 CASSEVIDGDRARGAFF TGTGCCAGCAGTGAAGTAATAGACGGAGACAGGGCGAGAGGAGCTTTCTTT
TRBJ2-7 TRBD1 NA TRBV29-1 CSARQGPLGEQYF TGCAGCGCCAGACAGGGCCCTCTGGGTGAGCAGTACTTC
TRBJ1-5 NA NA TRBV2 CASSDDLQGNNQPQHF TGTGCCAGCAGTGATGATTTACAGGGCAATAATCAGCCCCAGCATTTT
TRBJ2-2 TRBD2 NA TRBV5-1 CASGSGGAPGELFF TGCGCCAGCGGTAGCGGGGGGGCCCCCGGGGAGCTGTTTTTT
TRBJ1-2 TRBD1 NA TRBV27 CASSSWDRYGYTF TGTGCCAGCAGTTCCTGGGACAGGTATGGCTACACCTTC
TRBJ2-7 NA NA TRBV7-3 CASSLIPVNNGVEQYF TGTGCCAGCAGCTTAATCCCAGTCAATAATGGAGTGGAGCAGTACTTC
TRBJ2-1 NA NA TRBV7-2 CASSLGGQLDNEQFF TGTGCCAGCAGCTTAGGAGGGCAACTTGACAATGAGCAGTTCTTC
TRBJ2-3 NA NA TRBV9 CASSVESDTQYF TGTGCCAGCAGCGTAGAGTCAGATACGCAGTATTTT
TRBJ1-4 TRBD1 NA TRBV4-1 CASSQVDRVNEKLFF TGCGCCAGCAGCCAAGTTGACAGGGTTAATGAAAAACTGTTTTTT
TRBJ1-6 NA NA TRBV2 CASSAGTGNSPLHF TGTGCCAGCAGTGCCGGGACGGGGAATTCACCCCTCCACTTT
TRBJ2-2 TRBD2 NA TRBV18 CASSLWTSGGSNTGELFF TGTGCCAGCTCACTTTGGACTAGCGGGGGGTCCAACACCGGGGAGCTGTTTTTT